This paragraph reports one T cell receptor (beta chain). Its antigen remains unknown. These donors, healthy bone marrow donors, were studied. Per the germline V gene, CDR1 is SGDLS and CDR2 is YYNGEE. The ends were cut back, 0 bases at V and 5 bases at J, with 11 bases in the middle. This CDR3 has 14 residues. This sample was included in a study of cytomegalovirus exposure and HLA in healthy donors. Whole-study findings and limits: What was likely a sequencing artifact was a cluster of highly shared sequence variants. Rarity held for most TCR sequences, but there were some public TCRs that occurred in many donors. A further, later analysis showed that HLA-associated TCR beta chains (compared with equally common others) were more clonally expanded.

Both 60 Vbeta primers and 13 Jbeta primers went into the PCR. Produced via immunoSEQ multiplex PCR; TCRdb's table is partial and in-frame only. The sample consists of 170,000 or so clones, about three quarters of them appearing once. Sequenced: PBMCs. V is TRBV9 and J is TRBJ1-1; D is possibly TRBD1 (5 bases). The sequence was obtained from a woman aged 40 to 50 in good health and CMV-seronegative. The CDR3 DNA sequence: TGTGCCAGCAGCGTAGATGAGGGGAGGACTGAAGCTTTCTTT. Its protein product is CASSVDEGRTEAFF.